The T cell receptor (beta chain) under discussion was sequenced for a study of T cell responses to AZD1222 COVID-19 vaccine. Study outcomes and limitations: White British ancestry dominated among donors, who included more females, and clonal diversity was possibly underestimated. With two AZD1222 doses given, Spike-specific TCR breadth and depth both rose. In all cases, repertoires were sampled only after the peak T cell response. Regions 160-218 and 743-854 held dominance among vaccine-associated CD4 TCRs, which spanned spike.

Clones were read by immunoSEQ multiplex PCR, and TCRdb kept only the in-frame ones, dropping some. The sample includes 200,000 or so clones, around 92% of them seen just once. Germline V gene sequence: CDR1 SGHKS, CDR2 YYEKEE (reference sequence). V dropped 3 bases and J dropped 7 bases, with 8 bases sitting between them. CDR3 size: 13 residues. Worth noting for this clone: As yet, its antigen is unknown.

The source is an adult in good health. The chain is built from TRBV5-5 and TRBJ1-6, with D uncertain. Sequencing was performed on peripheral blood, taken on day 0 of AZD1222 vaccination. The CDR3 DNA is TGTGCCAGCAGCTCTGATGGAAATTCACCCCTCCACTTT. Encoded protein: CASSSDGNSPLHF. Full variable domain (outside the CDR3, taken from reference TRBV5-5 and TRBJ1-6): DAGVTQSPTHLIKTRGQQVTLRCSPISGHKSVSWYQQVLGQGPQFIFQYYEKEERGRGNFPDRFSARQFPNYSSELNVNALLLGDSALYLCASSSDGNSPLHFGNGTRLTVT.